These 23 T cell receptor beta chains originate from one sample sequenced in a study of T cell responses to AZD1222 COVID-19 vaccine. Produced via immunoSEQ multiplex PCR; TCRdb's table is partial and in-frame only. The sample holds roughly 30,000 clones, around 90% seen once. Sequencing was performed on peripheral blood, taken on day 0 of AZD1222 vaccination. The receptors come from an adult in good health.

DNA of the CDR3: TGTGCCAGCAGCTTAGATAGCCAGGGTTACAATGAGCAGTTCTTC. Encoded protein: CASSLDSQGYNEQFF. The chain links TRBV11-2 to TRBJ2-1, with D perhaps TRBD1 (5 bases). This CDR3 spans 15 amino acids. Germline assignment: CDR1 SGHAT and CDR2 FQNNGV. V dropped 0 bases and J dropped 4 bases, with 10 bases sitting between them.

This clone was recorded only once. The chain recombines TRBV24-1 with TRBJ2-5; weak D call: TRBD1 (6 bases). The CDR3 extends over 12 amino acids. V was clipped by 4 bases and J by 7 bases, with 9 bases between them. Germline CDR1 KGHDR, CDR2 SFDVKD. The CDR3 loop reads CATSDLTGTQYF. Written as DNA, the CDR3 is TGTGCCACCAGTGACCTGACAGGGACCCAGTACTTC.

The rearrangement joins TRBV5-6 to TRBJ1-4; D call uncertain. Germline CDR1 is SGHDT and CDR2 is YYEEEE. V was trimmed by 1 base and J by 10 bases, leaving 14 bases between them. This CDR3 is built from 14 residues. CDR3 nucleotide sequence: TGTGCCAGCAGCTTGCAACAGAACCGAGGAAAACTGTTTTTT. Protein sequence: CASSLQQNRGKLFF.

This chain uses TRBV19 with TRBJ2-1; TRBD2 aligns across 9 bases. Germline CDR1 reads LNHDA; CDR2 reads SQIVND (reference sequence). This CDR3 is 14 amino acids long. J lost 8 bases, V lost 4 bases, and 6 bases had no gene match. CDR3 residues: CASSTLAGRYEQFF. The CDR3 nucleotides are TGTGCCAGTAGTACGCTAGCGGGACGATATGAGCAGTTCTTC.

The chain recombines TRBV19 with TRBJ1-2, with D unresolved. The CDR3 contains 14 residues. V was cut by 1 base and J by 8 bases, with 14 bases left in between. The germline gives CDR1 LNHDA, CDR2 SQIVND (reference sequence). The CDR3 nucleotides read TGTGCCAGTAGTATAGCGGGAACTAAAGGCGGCTACACCTTC. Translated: CASSIAGTKGGYTF.

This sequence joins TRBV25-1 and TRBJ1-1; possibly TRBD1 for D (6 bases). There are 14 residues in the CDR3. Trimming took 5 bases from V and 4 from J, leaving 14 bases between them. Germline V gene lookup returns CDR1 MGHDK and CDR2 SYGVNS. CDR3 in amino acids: CASSPQGGTTEAFF. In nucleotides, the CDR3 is TGTGCCAGCAGTCCACAGGGAGGGACCACTGAAGCTTTCTTT. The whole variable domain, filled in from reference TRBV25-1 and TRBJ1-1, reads EADIYQTPRYLVIGTGKKITLECSQTMGHDKMYWYQQDPGMELHLIHYSYGVNSTEKGDLSSESTVSRIRTEHFPLTLESARPSHTSQYLCASSPQGGTTEAFFGQGTRLTVV.

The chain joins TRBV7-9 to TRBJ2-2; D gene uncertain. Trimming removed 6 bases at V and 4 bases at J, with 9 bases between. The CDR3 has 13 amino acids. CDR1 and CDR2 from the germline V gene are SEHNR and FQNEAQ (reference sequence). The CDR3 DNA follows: TGTGCCAGCAGAGCAGTAAGCACCGGGGAGCTGTTTTTT. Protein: CASRAVSTGELFF.

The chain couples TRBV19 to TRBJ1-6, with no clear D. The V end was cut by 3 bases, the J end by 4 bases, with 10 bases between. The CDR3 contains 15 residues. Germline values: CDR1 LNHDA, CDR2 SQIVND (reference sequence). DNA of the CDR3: TGTGCCAGTAGTATGGGCAGGACTTATAATTCACCCCTCCACTTT. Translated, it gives CASSMGRTYNSPLHF.

The CDR3 nucleotides read TGCGCCAGCAGCCAAGAAGGGTTAGCGGAGTACAATGAGCAGTTCTTC. Translated, it gives CASSQEGLAEYNEQFF. The gene calls are TRBV4-3 and TRBJ2-1; D possibly corresponds to TRBD2 (6 bases). Germline V gives CDR1 LGHNA, CDR2 YSLEER. V dropped 0 bases and J dropped 4 bases, with 13 bases sitting between them. CDR3 length: 16 amino acids.

The CDR3 spells CASSSRWGPSEAFF. CDR3 sequence (DNA): TGTGCCAGCAGCTCAAGGTGGGGTCCGTCTGAAGCTTTCTTT. This sequence joins TRBV7-8 and TRBJ1-1; D remains ambiguous. The CDR3 loop spans 14 amino acids. Germline CDR1 SGHVS, CDR2 FQNEAQ. V was shortened by 4 bases and J by 6 bases, with 15 bases between the two germline ends. Variable domain in full (rest from reference TRBV7-8 and TRBJ1-1): GAGVSQSPRYKVAKRGQDVALRCDPISGHVSLFWYQQALGQGPEFLTYFQNEAQLDKSGLPSDRFFAERPEGSVSTLKIQRTQQEDSAVYLCASSSRWGPSEAFFGQGTRLTVV.

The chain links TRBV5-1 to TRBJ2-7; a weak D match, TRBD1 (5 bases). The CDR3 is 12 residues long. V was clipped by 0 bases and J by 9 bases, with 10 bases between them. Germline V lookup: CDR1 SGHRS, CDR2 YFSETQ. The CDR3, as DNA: TGCGCCAGCAGCTTGGAGGGGCGCGGGCAGTACTTC. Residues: CASSLEGRGQYF.

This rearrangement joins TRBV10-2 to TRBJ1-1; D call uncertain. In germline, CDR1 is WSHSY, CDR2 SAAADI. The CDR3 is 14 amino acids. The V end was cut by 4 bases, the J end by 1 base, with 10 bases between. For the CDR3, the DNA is TGCGCCAGCAGTGGGCTGGGCTCGAACACTGAAGCTTTCTTT. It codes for CASSGLGSNTEAFF.

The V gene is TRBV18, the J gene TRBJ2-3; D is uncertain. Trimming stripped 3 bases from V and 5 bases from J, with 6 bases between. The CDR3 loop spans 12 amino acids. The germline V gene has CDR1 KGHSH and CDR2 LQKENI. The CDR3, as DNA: TGTGCCAGCTCACCCGGTGGAGATACGCAGTATTTT. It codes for CASSPGGDTQYF.

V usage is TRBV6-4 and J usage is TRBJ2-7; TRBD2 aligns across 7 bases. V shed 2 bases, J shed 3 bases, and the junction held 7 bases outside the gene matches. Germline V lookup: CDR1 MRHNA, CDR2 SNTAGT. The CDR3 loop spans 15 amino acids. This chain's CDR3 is CASSDPGTKDYEQYF. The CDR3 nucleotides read TGTGCCAGCAGTGACCCCGGGACTAAAGACTACGAGCAGTACTTC.

The CDR3 DNA is TGTGCCAGTAGTAGGTATGGGGACCCACTGTACAATGAGCAGTTCTTC. This translates into CASSRYGDPLYNEQFF. V is TRBV19 and J is TRBJ2-1, with D perhaps matching TRBD1 or TRBD2 (5 bases each). The V end lost 4 bases, the J end lost 4 bases, and 17 bases lay between the germline ends. The CDR3 extends over 16 amino acids. Germline V gene data show CDR1 as LNHDA and CDR2 as SQIVND (reference sequence). The full variable domain, its missing parts supplied by reference TRBV19 and TRBJ2-1, is DGGITQSPKYLFRKEGQNVTLSCEQNLNHDAMYWYRQDPGQGLRLIYYSQIVNDFQKGDIAEGYSVSREKKESFPLTVTSAQKNPTAFYLCASSRYGDPLYNEQFFGPGTRLTVL.

The CDR3 coding sequence is TGTGCCAGCAGCTATCAGGATCTGGCAGATACGCAGTATTTT. As protein: CASSYQDLADTQYF. The J gene is TRBJ2-3, the V gene TRBV5-4; D uncertain. This CDR3 region has 14 residues. V shed 3 bases and J shed 4 bases, with 12 bases lying between them. CDR1 and CDR2 from the germline V gene are SGHNT and YYREEE (reference sequence).

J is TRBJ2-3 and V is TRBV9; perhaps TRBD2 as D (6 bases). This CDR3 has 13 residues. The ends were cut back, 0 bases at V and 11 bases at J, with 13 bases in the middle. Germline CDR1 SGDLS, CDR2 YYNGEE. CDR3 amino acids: CASSVVSGEEQYF. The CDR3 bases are TGTGCCAGCAGCGTAGTATCGGGGGAAGAGCAGTATTTT. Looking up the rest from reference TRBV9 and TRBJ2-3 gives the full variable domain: DSGVTQTPKHLITATGQRVTLRCSPRSGDLSVYWYQQSLDQGLQFLIQYYNGEERAKGNILERFSAQQFPDLHSELNLSSLELGDSALYFCASSVVSGEEQYFGPGTRLTVL.

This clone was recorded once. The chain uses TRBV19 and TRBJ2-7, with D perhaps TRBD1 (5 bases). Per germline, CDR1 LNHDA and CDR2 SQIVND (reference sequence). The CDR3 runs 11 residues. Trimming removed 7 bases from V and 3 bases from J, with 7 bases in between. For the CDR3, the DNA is TGTGCCAGTACTCAGGGCTACGAGCAGTACTTC. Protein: CASTQGYEQYF. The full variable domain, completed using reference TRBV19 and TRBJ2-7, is DGGITQSPKYLFRKEGQNVTLSCEQNLNHDAMYWYRQDPGQGLRLIYYSQIVNDFQKGDIAEGYSVSREKKESFPLTVTSAQKNPTAFYLCASTQGYEQYFGPGTRLTVT.

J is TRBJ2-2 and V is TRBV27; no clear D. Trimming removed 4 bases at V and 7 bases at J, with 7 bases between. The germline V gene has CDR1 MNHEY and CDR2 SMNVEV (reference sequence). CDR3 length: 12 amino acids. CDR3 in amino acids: CASSYGFGELFF. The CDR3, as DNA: TGTGCCAGCAGTTATGGGTTCGGGGAGCTGTTTTTT.

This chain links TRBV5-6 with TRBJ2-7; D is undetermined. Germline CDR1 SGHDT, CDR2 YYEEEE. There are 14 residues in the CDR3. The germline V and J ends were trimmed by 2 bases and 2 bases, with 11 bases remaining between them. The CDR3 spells CASSLGNAAYEQYF. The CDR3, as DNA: TGTGCCAGCAGCTTAGGGAACGCCGCCTACGAGCAGTACTTC.

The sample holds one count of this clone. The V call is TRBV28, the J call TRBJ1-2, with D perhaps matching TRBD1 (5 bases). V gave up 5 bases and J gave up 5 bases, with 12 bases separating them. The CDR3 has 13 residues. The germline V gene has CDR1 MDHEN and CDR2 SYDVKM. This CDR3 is CASSAGRDYGYTF. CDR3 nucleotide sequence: TGTGCCAGCAGTGCAGGGAGGGATTATGGCTACACCTTC.

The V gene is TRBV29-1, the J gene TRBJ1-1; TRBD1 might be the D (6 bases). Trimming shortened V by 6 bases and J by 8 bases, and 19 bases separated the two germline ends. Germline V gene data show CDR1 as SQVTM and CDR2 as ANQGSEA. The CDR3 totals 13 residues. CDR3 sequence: CSVQTGAGAEAFF. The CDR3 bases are TGCAGCGTCCAGACAGGAGCGGGGGCGGAAGCTTTCTTT.

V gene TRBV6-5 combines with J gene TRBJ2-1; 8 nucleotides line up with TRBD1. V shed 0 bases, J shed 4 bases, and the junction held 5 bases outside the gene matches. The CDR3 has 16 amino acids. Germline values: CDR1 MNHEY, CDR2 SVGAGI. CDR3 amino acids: CASSYSKRTGYNEQFF. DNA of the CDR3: TGTGCCAGCAGTTACTCGAAGCGGACAGGGTACAATGAGCAGTTCTTC.